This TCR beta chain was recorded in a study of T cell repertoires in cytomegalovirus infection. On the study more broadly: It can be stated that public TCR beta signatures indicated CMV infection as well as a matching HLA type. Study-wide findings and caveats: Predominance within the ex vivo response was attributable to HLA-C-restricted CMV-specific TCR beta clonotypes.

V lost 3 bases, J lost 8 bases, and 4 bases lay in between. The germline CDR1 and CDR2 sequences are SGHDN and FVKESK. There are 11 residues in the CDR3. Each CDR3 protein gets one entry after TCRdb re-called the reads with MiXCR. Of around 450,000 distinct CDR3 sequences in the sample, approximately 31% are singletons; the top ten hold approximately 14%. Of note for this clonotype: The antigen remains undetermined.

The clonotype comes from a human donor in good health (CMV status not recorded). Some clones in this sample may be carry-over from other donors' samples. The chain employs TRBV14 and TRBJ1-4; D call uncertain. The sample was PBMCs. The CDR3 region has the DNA TGTGCCAGCAGCCATGGAGAAAAACTGTTTTTT. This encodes CASSHGEKLFF. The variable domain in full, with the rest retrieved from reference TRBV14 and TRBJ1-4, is EAGVTQFPSHSVIEKGQTVTLRCDPISGHDNLYWYRRVMGKEIKFLLHFVKESKQDESGMPNNRFLAERTGGTYSTLKVQPAELEDSGVYFCASSHGEKLFFGSGTQLSVL.